The sequence of this T cell receptor beta chain was determined in a study of radiotherapy plus CTLA-4 blockade in lung cancer. Assay: immunoSEQ multiplex PCR; the TCRdb copy retains only in-frame clones and omits some. The repertoire has approximately 95,000 clones, about 81% of them found once; the top ten carry around 3.5%. This CDR3 is built from 16 residues. V lost 3 bases to trimming and J lost 0 bases, with 13 bases between them. CDR1 and CDR2 from the germline V gene are SGDLS and YYNGEE. Whole-study results and caveats: Radiotherapy plus ipilimumab was followed by expansion in blood of tumor-derived TCR clones.

A note on this clone: Its antigen is unidentified.

V gene TRBV9 combines with J gene TRBJ2-1; D is perhaps TRBD2 (5 bases). The receptor's source is a human donor with non-small cell lung cancer who had a partial response to radiotherapy plus ipilimumab. Sequences were derived from peripheral blood, sampled from a patient treated with radiotherapy plus ipilimumab. In DNA, the CDR3 is TGTGCCAGCAGCGGATCAGCGGACCCCTCCTACAATGAGCAGTTCTTC. This sequence encodes CASSGSADPSYNEQFF.